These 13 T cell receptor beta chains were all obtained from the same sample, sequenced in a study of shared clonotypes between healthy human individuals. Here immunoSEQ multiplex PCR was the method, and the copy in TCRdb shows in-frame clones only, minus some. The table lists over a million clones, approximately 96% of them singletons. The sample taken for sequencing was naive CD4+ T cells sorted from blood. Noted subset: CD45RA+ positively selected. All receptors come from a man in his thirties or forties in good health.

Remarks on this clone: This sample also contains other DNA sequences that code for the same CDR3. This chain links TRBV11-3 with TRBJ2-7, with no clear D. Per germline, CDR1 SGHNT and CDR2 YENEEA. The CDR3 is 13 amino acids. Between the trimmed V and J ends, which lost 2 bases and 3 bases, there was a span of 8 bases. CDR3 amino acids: CASSLLPSYEQYF. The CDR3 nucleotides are TGTGCCAGCAGCTTACTACCAAGCTACGAGCAGTACTTC.

The CDR3 DNA reads TGTGCCAGCAGTTTACGAGGGCTAGCGGGAGGGGAGGGGACCCAGTACTTC. It translates to CASSLRGLAGGEGTQYF. The V and J genes are TRBV27 and TRBJ2-5; 12 bases are a match to TRBD2. V was pared by 2 bases and J by 7 bases, with 11 bases of the junction left unmatched. CDR3 length: 17 residues. Germline CDR1 is MNHEY and CDR2 is SMNVEV (reference sequence).

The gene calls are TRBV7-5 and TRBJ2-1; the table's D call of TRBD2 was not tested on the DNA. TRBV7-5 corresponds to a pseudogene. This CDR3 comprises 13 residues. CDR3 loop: CVRSHEDNDEQFF. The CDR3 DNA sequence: TGTGTCAGAAGCCACGAGGATAACGATGAGCAGTTCTTC.

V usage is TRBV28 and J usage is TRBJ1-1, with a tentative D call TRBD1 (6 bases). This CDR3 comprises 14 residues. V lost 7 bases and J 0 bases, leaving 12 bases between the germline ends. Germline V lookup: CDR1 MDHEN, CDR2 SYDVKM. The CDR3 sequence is CASTSTGLNTEAFF. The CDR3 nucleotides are TGTGCCAGCACTTCGACAGGACTGAACACTGAAGCTTTCTTT. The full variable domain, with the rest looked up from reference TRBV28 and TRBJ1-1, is DVKVTQSSRYLVKRTGEKVFLECVQDMDHENMFWYRQDPGLGLRLIYFSYDVKMKEKGDIPEGYSVSREKKERFSLILESASTNQTSMYLCASTSTGLNTEAFFGQGTRLTVV.

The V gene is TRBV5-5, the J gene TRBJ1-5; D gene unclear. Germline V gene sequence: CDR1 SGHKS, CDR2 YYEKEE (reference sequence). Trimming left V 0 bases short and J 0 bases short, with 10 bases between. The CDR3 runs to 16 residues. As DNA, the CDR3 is TGTGCCAGCAGCTTGGACCCCGCGAATAGCAATCAGCCCCAGCATTTT. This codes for CASSLDPANSNQPQHF.

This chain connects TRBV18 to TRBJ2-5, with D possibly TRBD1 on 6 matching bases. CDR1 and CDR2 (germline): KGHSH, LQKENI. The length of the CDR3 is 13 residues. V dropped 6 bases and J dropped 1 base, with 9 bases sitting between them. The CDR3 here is CASSSGAQETQYF. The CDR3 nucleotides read TGTGCCAGCTCCTCAGGGGCCCAAGAGACCCAGTACTTC.

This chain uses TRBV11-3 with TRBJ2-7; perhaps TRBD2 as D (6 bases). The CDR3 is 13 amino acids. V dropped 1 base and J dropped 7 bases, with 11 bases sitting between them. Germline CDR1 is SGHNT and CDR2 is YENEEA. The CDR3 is CASSLGEAREQYF. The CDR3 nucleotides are TGTGCCAGCAGCTTAGGGGAGGCCCGGGAGCAGTACTTC.

As DNA, the CDR3 is TGCGCCAGCAGTGACCCAGGGACTGGAAACACCATATATTTT. This sequence encodes CASSDPGTGNTIYF. V usage is TRBV10-1 and J usage is TRBJ1-3; TRBD1 might be the D (5 bases). The CDR3 covers 14 residues. CDR1 WNHNN and CDR2 SYGVQD come from the germline V gene (reference sequence). V gave up 3 bases and J gave up 2 bases, with 8 bases separating them.

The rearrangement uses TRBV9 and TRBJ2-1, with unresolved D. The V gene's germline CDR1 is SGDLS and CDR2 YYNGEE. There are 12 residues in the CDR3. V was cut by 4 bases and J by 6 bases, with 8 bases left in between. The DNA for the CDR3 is TGTGCCAGCAGCCTATATGGCAATGAGCAGTTCTTC. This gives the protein CASSLYGNEQFF. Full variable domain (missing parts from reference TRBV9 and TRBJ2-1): DSGVTQTPKHLITATGQRVTLRCSPRSGDLSVYWYQQSLDQGLQFLIQYYNGEERAKGNILERFSAQQFPDLHSELNLSSLELGDSALYFCASSLYGNEQFFGPGTRLTVL.

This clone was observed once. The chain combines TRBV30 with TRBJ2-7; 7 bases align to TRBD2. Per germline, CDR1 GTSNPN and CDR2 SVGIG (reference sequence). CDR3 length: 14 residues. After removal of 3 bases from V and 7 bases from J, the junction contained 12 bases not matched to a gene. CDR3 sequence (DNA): TGTGCCTGGAGGGGCGGGAGAAGAACGCATGAGCAGTACTTC. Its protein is CAWRGGRRTHEQYF.

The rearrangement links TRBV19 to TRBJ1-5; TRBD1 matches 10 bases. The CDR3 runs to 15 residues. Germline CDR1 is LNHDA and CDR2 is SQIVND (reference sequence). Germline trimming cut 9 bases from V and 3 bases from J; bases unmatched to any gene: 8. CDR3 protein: CASGGDRGPNQPQHF. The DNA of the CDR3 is TGTGCCAGCGGGGGGGACAGGGGTCCCAATCAGCCCCAGCATTTT.

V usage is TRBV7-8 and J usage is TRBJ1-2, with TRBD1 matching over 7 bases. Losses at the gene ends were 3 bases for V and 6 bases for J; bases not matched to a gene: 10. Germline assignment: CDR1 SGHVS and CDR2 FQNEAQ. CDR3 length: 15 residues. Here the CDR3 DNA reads TGTGCCAGCAGCTTGACAGGGACTTTGGGGAATGGCTACACCTTC. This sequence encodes CASSLTGTLGNGYTF.

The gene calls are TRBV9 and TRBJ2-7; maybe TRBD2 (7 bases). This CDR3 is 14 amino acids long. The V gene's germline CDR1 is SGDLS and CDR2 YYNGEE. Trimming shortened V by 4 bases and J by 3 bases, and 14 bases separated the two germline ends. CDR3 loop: CASSMDGGLYEQYF. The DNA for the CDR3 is TGTGCCAGCAGCATGGACGGGGGGCTCTACGAGCAGTACTTC.